This T cell receptor (beta chain) was documented in a study of cytomegalovirus exposure and HLA in healthy donors. Regarding this clone: Antigen: not known.

Study-level findings and limits: In vitro confirmation showed a few CMV-associated chains to be CMV antigen specific. CMV serostatus alone was available as immune exposure information.

The PCR used 60 Vbeta and 13 Jbeta primers. Profiled with immunoSEQ multiplex PCR; TCRdb holds only in-frame clones, not every one. The data contain about 98,000 clones, about 81% of them seen just once; the ten biggest clones take up around 1.5%. CDR1 is SGHTA and CDR2 is FQGTGA in the germline V gene. This CDR3 region has 16 residues. V dropped 5 bases and J dropped 2; count of bases not matched to a gene: 10. It was healthy bone marrow donors who served as donors. The donors, nominally healthy at sampling, likely had unrecorded immune exposures. The sequenced material came from PBMCs. The receptor's source is a middle-aged man in good health and CMV-seronegative. The chain links TRBV7-3 to TRBJ2-5; 8 bases are shared with TRBD2. The CDR3 sequence: CASSLNSRGAQETQYF. The CDR3, as DNA: TGTGCCAGCAGCCTTAATTCGCGGGGGGCTCAAGAGACCCAGTACTTC.